These T cell receptor beta chains were read from a single sample in a study of blood T cell repertoires in COVID-19. Some clones are missing from TCRdb's copy, which holds only in-frame ones; the method was immunoSEQ multiplex PCR. Among approximately 50,000 clones listed, 85% to 90% were seen once. Sequencing was done on a sample of peripheral blood. The receptors originated from a human donor in a cohort sampled during active COVID-19. Each CDR3 is given with its conserved first and last residue. Each record gives: D gene, V gene, clone size, J gene, CDR3 protein, CDR3 DNA. The D gene is left open where the match is weak. Clone size is shown for a subset of rows, as once, few, many or a class of expanded clone.

D gene: NA
V gene: TRBV25-1
clone size: once
J gene: TRBJ1-1
CDR3 protein: CASSEYRYGTEAFF
CDR3 DNA: TGTGCCAGCAGTGAATACCGGTACGGGACTGAAGCTTTCTTT

D gene: NA
V gene: TRBV5-1
clone size: NA
J gene: TRBJ2-2
CDR3 protein: CASSLRGTDTGELFF
CDR3 DNA: TGCGCCAGCAGCTTGAGGGGGACGGACACCGGGGAGCTGTTTTTT

D gene: NA
V gene: TRBV29-1
clone size: NA
J gene: TRBJ1-1
CDR3 protein: CSVAQGAFSTEAFF
CDR3 DNA: TGCAGCGTTGCGCAGGGTGCTTTCAGCACTGAAGCTTTCTTT

D gene: TRBD2
V gene: TRBV11-2
clone size: NA
J gene: TRBJ2-3
CDR3 protein: CASSSHFSSGRGIDTQYF
CDR3 DNA: TGTGCCAGCAGCTCCCATTTCTCCAGCGGGAGAGGTATAGATACGCAGTATTTT

D gene: NA
V gene: TRBV4-2
clone size: NA
J gene: TRBJ1-1
CDR3 protein: CASSHAGTSNTEAFF
CDR3 DNA: TGTGCCAGCAGCCACGCCGGGACAAGTAACACTGAAGCTTTCTTT

D gene: TRBD1
V gene: TRBV5-1
clone size: NA
J gene: TRBJ2-4
CDR3 protein: CASSLSGTGDIQYF
CDR3 DNA: TGCGCCAGCAGCTTGTCCGGGACAGGGGACATTCAGTACTTC

D gene: NA
V gene: TRBV6-4
clone size: NA
J gene: TRBJ2-3
CDR3 protein: CASSNSAAKGTDTQYF
CDR3 DNA: TGTGCCAGCAGCAACTCAGCGGCTAAGGGCACAGATACGCAGTATTTT

D gene: TRBD2
V gene: TRBV20-1
clone size: NA
J gene: TRBJ2-7
CDR3 protein: CSASRLAGGSEQYF
CDR3 DNA: TGCAGTGCTAGTCGGCTAGCGGGAGGGTCCGAGCAGTACTTC

D gene: TRBD2
V gene: TRBV28
clone size: NA
J gene: TRBJ2-3
CDR3 protein: CASSLSRTSDTDTQYF
CDR3 DNA: TGTGCCAGCAGTTTGAGTCGGACTAGCGACACAGATACGCAGTATTTT

D gene: TRBD2
V gene: TRBV5-1
clone size: NA
J gene: TRBJ2-1
CDR3 protein: CASSFLAGGIGEQFF
CDR3 DNA: TGCGCCAGCAGCTTCCTAGCGGGAGGGATTGGTGAGCAGTTCTTC

D gene: NA
V gene: TRBV4-2
clone size: NA
J gene: TRBJ1-6
CDR3 protein: CASSLGAGRIYNSPLHF
CDR3 DNA: TGTGCCAGCAGTCTCGGCGCGGGACGGATCTATAATTCACCCCTCCACTTT